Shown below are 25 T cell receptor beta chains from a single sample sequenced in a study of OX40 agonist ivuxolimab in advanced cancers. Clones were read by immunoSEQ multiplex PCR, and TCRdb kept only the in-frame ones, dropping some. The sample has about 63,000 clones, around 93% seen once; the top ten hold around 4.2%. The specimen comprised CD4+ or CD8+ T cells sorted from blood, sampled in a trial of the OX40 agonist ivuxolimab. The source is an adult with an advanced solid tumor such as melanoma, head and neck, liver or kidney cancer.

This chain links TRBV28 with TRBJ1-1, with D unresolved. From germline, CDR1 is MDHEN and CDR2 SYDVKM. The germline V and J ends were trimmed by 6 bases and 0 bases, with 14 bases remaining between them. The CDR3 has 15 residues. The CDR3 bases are TGTGCCAGCAGACAAATCCGGTCGCTGAACACTGAAGCTTTCTTT. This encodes CASRQIRSLNTEAFF.

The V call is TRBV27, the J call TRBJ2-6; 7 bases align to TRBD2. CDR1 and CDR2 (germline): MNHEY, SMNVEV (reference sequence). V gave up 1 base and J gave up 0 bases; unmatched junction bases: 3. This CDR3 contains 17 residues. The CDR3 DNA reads TGTGCCAGCAGTTTATGGGGGGGATTCTCTGGGGCCAACGTCCTGACTTTC. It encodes CASSLWGGFSGANVLTF.

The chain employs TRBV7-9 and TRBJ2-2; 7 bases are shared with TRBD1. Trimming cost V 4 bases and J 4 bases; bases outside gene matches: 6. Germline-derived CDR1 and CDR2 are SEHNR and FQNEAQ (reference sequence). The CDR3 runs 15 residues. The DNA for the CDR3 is TGTGCCAGCAGCTCCTACAGGGGTAGCACCGGGGAGCTGTTTTTT. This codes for CASSSYRGSTGELFF.

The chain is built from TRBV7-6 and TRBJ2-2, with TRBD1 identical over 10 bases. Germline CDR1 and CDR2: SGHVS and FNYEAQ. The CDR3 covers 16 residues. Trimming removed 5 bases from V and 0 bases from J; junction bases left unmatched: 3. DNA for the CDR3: TGTGCCAGCAGCCGACAGGGGGCGTCGAACACCGGGGAGCTGTTTTTT. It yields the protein CASSRQGASNTGELFF.

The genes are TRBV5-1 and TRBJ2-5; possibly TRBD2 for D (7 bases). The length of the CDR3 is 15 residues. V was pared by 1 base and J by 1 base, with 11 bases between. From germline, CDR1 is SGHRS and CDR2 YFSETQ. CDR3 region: CASSLLRGLQETQYF. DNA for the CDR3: TGCGCCAGCAGCTTGCTGCGGGGGCTCCAAGAGACCCAGTACTTC.

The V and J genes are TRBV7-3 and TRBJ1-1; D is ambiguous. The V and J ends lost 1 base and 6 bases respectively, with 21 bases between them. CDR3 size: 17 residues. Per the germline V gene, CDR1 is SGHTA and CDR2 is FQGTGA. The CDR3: CASSLKGPLREKPEAFF. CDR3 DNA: TGTGCCAGCAGCTTAAAAGGGCCCCTAAGAGAGAAGCCTGAAGCTTTCTTT.

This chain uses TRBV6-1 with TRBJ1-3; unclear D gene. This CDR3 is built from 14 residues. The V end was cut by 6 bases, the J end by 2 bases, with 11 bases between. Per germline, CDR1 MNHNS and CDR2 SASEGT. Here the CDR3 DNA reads TGTGCCAGCAGCCAGTGGGCGGCTGGAAACACCATATATTTT. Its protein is CASSQWAAGNTIYF.

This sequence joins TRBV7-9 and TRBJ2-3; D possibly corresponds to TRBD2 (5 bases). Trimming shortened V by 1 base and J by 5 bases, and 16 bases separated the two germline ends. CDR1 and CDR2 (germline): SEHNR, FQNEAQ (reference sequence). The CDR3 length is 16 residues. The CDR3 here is CASSLGVGKAGDTQYF. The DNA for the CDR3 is TGTGCCAGCAGCTTAGGGGTAGGGAAGGCGGGAGATACGCAGTATTTT.

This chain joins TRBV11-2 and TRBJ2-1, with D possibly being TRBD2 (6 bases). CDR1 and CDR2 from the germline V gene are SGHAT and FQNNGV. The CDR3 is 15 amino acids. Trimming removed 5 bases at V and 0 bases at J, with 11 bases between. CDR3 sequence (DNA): TGTGCCAGCAGCCCAGACGGGGGCTCCTACAATGAGCAGTTCTTC. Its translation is CASSPDGGSYNEQFF.

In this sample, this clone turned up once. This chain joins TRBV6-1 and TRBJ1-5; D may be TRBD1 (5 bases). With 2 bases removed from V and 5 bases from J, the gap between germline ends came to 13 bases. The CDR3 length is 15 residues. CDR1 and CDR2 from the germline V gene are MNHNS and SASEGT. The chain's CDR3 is CASSEWGSQHQPQHF. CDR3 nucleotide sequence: TGTGCCAGCAGTGAATGGGGGTCGCAGCATCAGCCCCAGCATTTT.

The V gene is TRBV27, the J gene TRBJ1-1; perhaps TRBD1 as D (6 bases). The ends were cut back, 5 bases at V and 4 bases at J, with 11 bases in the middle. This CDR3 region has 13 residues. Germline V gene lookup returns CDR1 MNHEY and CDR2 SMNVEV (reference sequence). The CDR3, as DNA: TGTGCCAGCAGTACCAGGGGTGGCACTGAAGCTTTCTTT. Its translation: CASSTRGGTEAFF.

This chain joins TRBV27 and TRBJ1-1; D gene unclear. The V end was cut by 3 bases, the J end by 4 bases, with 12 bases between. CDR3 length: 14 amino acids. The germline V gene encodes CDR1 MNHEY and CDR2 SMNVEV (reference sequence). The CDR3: CASSLRSAGTEAFF. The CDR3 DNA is TGTGCCAGCAGTTTGAGGTCGGCCGGCACTGAAGCTTTCTTT.

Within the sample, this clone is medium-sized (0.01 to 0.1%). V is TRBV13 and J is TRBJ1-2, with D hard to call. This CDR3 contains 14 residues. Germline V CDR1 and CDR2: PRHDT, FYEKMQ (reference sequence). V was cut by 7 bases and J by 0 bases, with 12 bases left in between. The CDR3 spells CASTEGYANYGYTF. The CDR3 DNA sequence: TGTGCCAGCACCGAGGGCTACGCTAACTATGGCTACACCTTC.

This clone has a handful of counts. CDR3 DNA: TGTGCCAGCAGCTCCCAGGGGATCTATGGCTACACCTTC. It yields the protein CASSSQGIYGYTF. V is TRBV5-8 and J is TRBJ1-2, with D possibly matching TRBD1 (6 bases). The germline V and J ends were trimmed by 3 bases and 4 bases, with 10 bases remaining between them. Per the germline V gene, CDR1 is SGHTS and CDR2 is YDEGEE. The CDR3 length is 13 residues.

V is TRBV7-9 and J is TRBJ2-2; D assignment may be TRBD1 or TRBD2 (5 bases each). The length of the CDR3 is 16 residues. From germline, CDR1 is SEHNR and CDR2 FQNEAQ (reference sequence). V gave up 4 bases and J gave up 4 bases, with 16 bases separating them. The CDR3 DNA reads TGTGCCAGCAGCTCCCGGGGCCCTTGGGGCACCGGGGAGCTGTTTTTT. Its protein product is CASSSRGPWGTGELFF.

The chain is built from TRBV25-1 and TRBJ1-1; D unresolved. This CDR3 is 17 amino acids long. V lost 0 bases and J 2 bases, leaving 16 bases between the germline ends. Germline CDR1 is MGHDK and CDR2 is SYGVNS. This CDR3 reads CASSEYIANPGNTEAFF. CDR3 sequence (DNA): TGTGCCAGCAGTGAATATATTGCCAACCCGGGCAACACTGAAGCTTTCTTT.

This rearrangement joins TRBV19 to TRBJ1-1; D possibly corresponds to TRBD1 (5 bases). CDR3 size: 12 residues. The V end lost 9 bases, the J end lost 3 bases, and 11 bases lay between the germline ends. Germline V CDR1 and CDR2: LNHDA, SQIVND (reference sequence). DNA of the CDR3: TGTGCCAGCCAGGGTGGATACACTGAAGCTTTCTTT. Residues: CASQGGYTEAFF.

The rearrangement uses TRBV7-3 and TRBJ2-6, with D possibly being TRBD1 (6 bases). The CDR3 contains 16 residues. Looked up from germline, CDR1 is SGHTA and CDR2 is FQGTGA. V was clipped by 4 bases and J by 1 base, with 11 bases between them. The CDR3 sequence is CASSSRTVSGANVLTF. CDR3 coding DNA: TGTGCCAGCAGCTCTCGGACAGTTTCTGGGGCCAACGTCCTGACTTTC.

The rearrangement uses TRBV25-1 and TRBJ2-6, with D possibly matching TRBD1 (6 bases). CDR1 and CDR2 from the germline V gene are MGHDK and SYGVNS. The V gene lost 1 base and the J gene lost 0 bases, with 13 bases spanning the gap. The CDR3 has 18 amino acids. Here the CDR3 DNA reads TGTGCCAGCAGTGAATCGGACAGTTCCGACTCTGGGGCCAACGTCCTGACTTTC. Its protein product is CASSESDSSDSGANVLTF.

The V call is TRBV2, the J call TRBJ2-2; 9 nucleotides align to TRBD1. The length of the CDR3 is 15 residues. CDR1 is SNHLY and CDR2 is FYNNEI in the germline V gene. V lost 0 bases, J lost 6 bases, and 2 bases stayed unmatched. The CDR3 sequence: CASSEARDRAGELFF. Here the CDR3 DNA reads TGTGCCAGCAGTGAAGCCCGGGACAGGGCCGGGGAGCTGTTTTTT.

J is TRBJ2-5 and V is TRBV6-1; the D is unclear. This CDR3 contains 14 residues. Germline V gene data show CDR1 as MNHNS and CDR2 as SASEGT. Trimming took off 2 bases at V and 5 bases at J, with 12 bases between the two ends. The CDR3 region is CASSEWLGYETQYF. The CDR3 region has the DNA TGTGCCAGCAGTGAATGGTTGGGGTATGAGACCCAGTACTTC.

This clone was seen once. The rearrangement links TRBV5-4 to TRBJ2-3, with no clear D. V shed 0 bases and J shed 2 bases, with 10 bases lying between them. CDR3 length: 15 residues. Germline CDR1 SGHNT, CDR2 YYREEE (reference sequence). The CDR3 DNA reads TGTGCCAGCAGCTTGGTTGCAGGCCACACAGATACGCAGTATTTT. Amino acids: CASSLVAGHTDTQYF.

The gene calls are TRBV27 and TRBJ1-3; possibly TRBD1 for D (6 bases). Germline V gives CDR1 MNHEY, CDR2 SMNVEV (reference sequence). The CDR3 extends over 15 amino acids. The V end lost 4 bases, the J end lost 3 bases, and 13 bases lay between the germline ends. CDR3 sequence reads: CASSSRGAYGNTIYF. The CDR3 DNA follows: TGTGCCAGCAGTTCACGGGGGGCTTATGGAAACACCATATATTTT.

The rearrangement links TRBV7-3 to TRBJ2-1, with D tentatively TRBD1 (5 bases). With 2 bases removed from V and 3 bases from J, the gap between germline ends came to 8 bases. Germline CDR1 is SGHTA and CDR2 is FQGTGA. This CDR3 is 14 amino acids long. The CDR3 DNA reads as TGTGCCAGCAGCTTACAGGGAATCTACAATGAGCAGTTCTTC. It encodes CASSLQGIYNEQFF.

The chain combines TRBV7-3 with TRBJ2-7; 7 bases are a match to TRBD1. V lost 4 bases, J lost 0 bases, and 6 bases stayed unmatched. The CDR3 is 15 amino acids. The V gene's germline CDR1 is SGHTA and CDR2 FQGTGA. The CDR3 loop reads CASSSKQGPSYEQYF. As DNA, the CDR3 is TGTGCCAGCAGCTCTAAACAGGGGCCCTCCTACGAGCAGTACTTC.